These 9 T cell receptor beta chains came from one sample sequenced in a study of blood T cell repertoires in COVID-19. Sequencing used immunoSEQ multiplex PCR; TCRdb keeps in-frame clones, though not all of them. Among about 340,000 clones, roughly 86% were seen once, and the ten largest hold about 6.7%. Specimen: peripheral blood. The receptor set was obtained from a woman between 65 and 79 years old with COVID-19, enrolled during active disease.

This clone was found once. The J gene is TRBJ2-1, the V gene TRBV11-2; weak D call: TRBD1 (6 bases). The CDR3 length is 16 residues. From germline, CDR1 is SGHAT and CDR2 FQNNGV. The germline V and J ends were trimmed by 2 bases and 5 bases, with 16 bases remaining between them. The DNA of the CDR3 is TGTGCCAGCAGCTTAATCCCCGGACAGAAAAACAATGAGCAGTTCTTC. As protein: CASSLIPGQKNNEQFF.

V is TRBV7-2 and J is TRBJ2-2; maybe TRBD1 (5 bases). The V gene's germline CDR1 is SGHTA and CDR2 FQGNSA. The CDR3 extends over 12 amino acids. The V end was cut by 7 bases, the J end by 6 bases, with 9 bases between. Here the CDR3 DNA reads TGTGCCAGCACCCAGGGCGCCGGGGAGCTGTTTTTT. Translating gives CASTQGAGELFF.

The chain couples TRBV18 to TRBJ2-3, with 7 bases identical to TRBD2. Germline trimming cut 3 bases from V and 4 bases from J; bases unmatched to any gene: 7. The CDR3 is 15 amino acids. CDR1 and CDR2 (germline): KGHSH, LQKENI. CDR3: CASSPGRGVADTQYF. The CDR3 DNA sequence: TGTGCCAGCTCACCGGGACGGGGGGTCGCAGATACGCAGTATTTT.

V is TRBV27 and J is TRBJ1-4; 7 bases are a match to TRBD1. Germline CDR1 is MNHEY and CDR2 is SMNVEV (reference sequence). The V gene end was trimmed by 6 bases and the J gene end by 8 bases; junction bases not matched to a gene: 9. This CDR3 has 14 residues. CDR3 DNA sequence: TGTGCCAGCAGACATCCAGGGGGGAACGAAAAACTGTTTTTT. It encodes CASRHPGGNEKLFF.

The CDR3 loop is CASSLAQDRGRGYTF. In nucleotides, the CDR3 is TGTGCCAGCAGCTTAGCGCAGGACAGGGGGCGAGGCTACACCTTC. The chain combines TRBV7-9 with TRBJ1-2, with 11 bases fitting TRBD1. V gave up 0 bases and J gave up 8 bases; unmatched junction bases: 5. Germline values: CDR1 SEHNR, CDR2 FQNEAQ (reference sequence). This CDR3 has 15 residues.

The rearrangement uses TRBV24-1 and TRBJ2-1; possible D gene TRBD1, 5 bases. In germline, CDR1 is KGHDR, CDR2 SFDVKD. Trimming left V 3 bases short and J 5 bases short, with 10 bases between. The CDR3 contains 14 residues. The CDR3 loop reads CATSDSWGHNEQFF. CDR3 in DNA: TGTGCCACCAGTGATAGCTGGGGCCACAATGAGCAGTTCTTC.

V usage is TRBV5-1 and J usage is TRBJ1-1, with D possibly being TRBD1 (5 bases). The CDR3 totals 13 residues. Germline-derived CDR1 and CDR2 are SGHRS and YFSETQ. V lost 4 bases, J lost 3 bases, and 10 bases lay in between. The CDR3 is CASSLDTYTEAFF. The DNA of the CDR3 is TGCGCCAGCAGCCTGGACACATACACTGAAGCTTTCTTT.

The gene calls are TRBV5-1 and TRBJ1-6; 7 nucleotides match TRBD1. Germline V gives CDR1 SGHRS, CDR2 YFSETQ. The CDR3 is made up of 15 amino acids. The trim removed 4 bases at V and 5 bases at J, leaving 6 bases unmatched. The CDR3 loop reads CASSLPQGNNSPLHF. DNA of the CDR3: TGCGCCAGCAGCCTACCACAGGGGAATAATTCACCCCTCCACTTT.

This chain connects TRBV18 to TRBJ2-5, with TRBD1 matching over 10 bases. The CDR3 covers 13 residues. The V and J ends lost 3 bases and 5 bases, in that order; junction bases with no gene match: 0. Germline V lookup: CDR1 KGHSH, CDR2 LQKENI. CDR3 nucleotide sequence: TGTGCCAGCTCACCGGGACAGGGGGAGACCCAGTACTTC. This encodes CASSPGQGETQYF.